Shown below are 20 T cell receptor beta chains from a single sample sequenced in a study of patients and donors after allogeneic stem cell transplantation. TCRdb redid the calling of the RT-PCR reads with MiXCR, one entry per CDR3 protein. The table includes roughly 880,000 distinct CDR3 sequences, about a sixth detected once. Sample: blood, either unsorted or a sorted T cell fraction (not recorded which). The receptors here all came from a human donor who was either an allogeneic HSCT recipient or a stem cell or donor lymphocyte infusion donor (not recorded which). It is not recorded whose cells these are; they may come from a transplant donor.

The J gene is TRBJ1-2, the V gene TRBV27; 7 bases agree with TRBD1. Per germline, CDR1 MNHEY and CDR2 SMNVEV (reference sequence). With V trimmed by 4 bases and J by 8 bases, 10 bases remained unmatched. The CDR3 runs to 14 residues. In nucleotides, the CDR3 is TGTGCCAGCAGTTCACCTTCGACAGGGATCGGCTACACCTTC. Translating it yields CASSSPSTGIGYTF.

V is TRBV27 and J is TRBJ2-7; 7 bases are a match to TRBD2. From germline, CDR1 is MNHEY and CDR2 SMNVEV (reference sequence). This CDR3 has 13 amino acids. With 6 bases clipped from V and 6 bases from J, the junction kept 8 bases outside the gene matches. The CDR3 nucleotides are TGTGCCAGCAGCCCAACCACTAGCGTCGAGCAGTACTTC. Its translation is CASSPTTSVEQYF.

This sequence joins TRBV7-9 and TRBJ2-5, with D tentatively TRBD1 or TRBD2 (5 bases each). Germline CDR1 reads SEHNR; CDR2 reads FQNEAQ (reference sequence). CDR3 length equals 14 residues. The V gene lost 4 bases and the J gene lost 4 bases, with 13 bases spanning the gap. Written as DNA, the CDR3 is TGTGCCAGCAGCTCCCCCCCTGGGGGAGAGACCCAGTACTTC. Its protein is CASSSPPGGETQYF.

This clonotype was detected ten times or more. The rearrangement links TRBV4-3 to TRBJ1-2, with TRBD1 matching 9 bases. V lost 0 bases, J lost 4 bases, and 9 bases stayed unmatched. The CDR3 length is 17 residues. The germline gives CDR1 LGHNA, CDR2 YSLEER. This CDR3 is CASSQDFGTGRSYGYTF. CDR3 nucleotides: TGCGCCAGCAGCCAAGATTTCGGGACAGGGAGGAGCTATGGCTACACCTTC.

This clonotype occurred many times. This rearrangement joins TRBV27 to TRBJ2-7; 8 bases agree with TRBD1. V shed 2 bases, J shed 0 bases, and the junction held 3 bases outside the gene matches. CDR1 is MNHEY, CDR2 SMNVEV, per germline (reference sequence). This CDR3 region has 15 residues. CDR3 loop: CASSLSTGGSYEQYF. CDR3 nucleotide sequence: TGTGCCAGCAGTTTAAGCACAGGGGGCTCCTACGAGCAGTACTTC.

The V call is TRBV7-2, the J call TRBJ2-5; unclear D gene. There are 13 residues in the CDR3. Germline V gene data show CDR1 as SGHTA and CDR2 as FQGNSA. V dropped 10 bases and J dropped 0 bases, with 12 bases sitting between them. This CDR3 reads CAKVGPDQETQYF. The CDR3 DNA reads TGTGCCAAGGTTGGGCCCGACCAAGAGACCCAGTACTTC.

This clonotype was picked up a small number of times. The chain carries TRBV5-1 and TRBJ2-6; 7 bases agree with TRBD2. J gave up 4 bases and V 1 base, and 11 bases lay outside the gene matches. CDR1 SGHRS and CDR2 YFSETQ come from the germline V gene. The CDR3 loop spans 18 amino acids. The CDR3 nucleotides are TGCGCCAGCAGCTTGAAGCTACCTAGCGGTTCCGGGGCCAACGTCCTGACTTTC. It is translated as CASSLKLPSGSGANVLTF.

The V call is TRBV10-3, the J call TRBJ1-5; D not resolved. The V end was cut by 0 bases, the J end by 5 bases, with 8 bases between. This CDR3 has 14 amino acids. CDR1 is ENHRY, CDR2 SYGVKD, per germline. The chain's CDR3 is CAISESLVYQPQHF. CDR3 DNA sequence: TGTGCCATCAGTGAGTCCTTAGTATATCAGCCCCAGCATTTT.

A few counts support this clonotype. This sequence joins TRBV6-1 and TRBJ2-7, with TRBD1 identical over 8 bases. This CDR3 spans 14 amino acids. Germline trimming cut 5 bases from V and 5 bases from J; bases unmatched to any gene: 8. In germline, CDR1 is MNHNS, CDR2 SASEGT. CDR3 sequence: CASSHGQGSDEQYF. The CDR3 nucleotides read TGTGCCAGCAGTCATGGACAGGGATCGGACGAGCAGTACTTC.

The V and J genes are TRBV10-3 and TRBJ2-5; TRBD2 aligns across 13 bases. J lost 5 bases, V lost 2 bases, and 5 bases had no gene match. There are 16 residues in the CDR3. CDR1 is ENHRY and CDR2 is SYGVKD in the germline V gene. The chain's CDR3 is CAISEGTSGTGETQYF. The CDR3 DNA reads TGTGCCATCAGTGAGGGGACTAGCGGGACAGGGGAGACCCAGTACTTC.

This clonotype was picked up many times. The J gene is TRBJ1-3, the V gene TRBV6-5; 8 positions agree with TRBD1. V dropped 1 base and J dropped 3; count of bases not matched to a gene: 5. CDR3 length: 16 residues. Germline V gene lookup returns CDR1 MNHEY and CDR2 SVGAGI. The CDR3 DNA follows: TGTGCCAGCAGTTACTTCACAGGGGGAGGTGGAAACACCATATATTTT. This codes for CASSYFTGGGGNTIYF.

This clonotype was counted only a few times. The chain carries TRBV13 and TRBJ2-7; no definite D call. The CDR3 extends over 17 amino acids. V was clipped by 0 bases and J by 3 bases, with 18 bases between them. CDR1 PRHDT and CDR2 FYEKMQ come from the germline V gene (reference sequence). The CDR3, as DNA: TGTGCCAGCAGCTTAGGCCATTTGGTCCTGAATGGCTACGAGCAGTACTTC. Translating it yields CASSLGHLVLNGYEQYF.

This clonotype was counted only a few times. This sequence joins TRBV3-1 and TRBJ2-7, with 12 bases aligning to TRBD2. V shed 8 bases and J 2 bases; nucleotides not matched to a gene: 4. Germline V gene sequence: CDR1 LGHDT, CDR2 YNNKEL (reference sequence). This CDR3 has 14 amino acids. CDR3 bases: TGTGCCAGCCGAGCTAGCGGGAGGGCCTACGAGCAGTACTTC. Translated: CASRASGRAYEQYF.

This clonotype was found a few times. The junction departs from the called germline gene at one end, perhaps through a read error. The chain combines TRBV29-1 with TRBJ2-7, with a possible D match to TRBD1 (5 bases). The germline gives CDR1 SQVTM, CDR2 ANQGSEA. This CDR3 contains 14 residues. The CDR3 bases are TGCAGCGTCGAAGAAGGGGAAAGCTCCTACGAGCAGTACTTC. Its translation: CSVEEGESSYEQYF.

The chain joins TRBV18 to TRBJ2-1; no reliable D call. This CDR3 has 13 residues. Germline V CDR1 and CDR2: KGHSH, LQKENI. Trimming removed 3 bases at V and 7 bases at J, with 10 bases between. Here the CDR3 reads CASSPRRPNEQFF. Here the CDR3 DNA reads TGTGCCAGCTCACCGCGACGGCCTAATGAGCAGTTCTTC.

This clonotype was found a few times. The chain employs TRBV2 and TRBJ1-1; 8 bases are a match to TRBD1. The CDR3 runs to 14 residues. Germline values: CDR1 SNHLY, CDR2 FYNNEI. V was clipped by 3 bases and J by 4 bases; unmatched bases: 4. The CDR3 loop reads CASSETGDFTEAFF. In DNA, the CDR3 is TGTGCCAGCAGTGAGACAGGGGATTTCACTGAAGCTTTCTTT.

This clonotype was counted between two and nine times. CDR3 nucleotide sequence: TGTGCCAGCAGCTTTGACCACAGGGGGATGAACACTGAAGCTTTCTTT. Translated: CASSFDHRGMNTEAFF. The rearrangement joins TRBV13 to TRBJ1-1; 8 positions match TRBD1. This CDR3 region has 16 residues. V lost 3 bases, J lost 0 bases, and 6 bases stayed unmatched. CDR1 and CDR2 from the germline V gene are PRHDT and FYEKMQ (reference sequence).

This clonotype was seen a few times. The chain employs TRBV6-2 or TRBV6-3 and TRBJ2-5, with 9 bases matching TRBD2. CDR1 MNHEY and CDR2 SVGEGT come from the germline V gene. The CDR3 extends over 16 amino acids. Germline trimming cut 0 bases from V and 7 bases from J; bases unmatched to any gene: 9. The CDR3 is CASSYSRLAATGTQYF. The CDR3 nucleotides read TGTGCCAGCAGTTACTCCCGACTAGCGGCCACCGGGACCCAGTACTTC.

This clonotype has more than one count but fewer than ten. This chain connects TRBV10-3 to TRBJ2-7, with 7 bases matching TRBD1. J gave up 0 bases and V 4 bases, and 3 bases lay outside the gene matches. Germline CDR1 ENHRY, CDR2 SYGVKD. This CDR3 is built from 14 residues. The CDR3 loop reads CAISAYRGSYEQYF. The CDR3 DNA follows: TGTGCCATCAGTGCTTACAGGGGCTCCTACGAGCAGTACTTC.

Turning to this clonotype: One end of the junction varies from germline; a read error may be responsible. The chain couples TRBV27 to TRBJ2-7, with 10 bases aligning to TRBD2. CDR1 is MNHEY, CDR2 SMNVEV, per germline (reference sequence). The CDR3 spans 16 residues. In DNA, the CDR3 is TGTTCCAGCAGTCATACCGGGACTAGCGTCTCCTACGAGCAGTACTTC. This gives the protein CSSSHTGTSVSYEQYF.